The 20 T cell receptor beta chains presented below share a single source sample, sequenced in a study of T cells after yellow fever vaccination (dated by TCRdb to the late 2010s). Reading the label with the study, this specimen's treatment or condition is: live attenuated yellow fever vaccine strain. To prepare the library, 5' RACE was applied. The listed sequencing device is Illumina NovaSeq 6000. Through fastp at Q25 and MiXCR, TCRdb rebuilt clones from the public reads, retaining in-frame beta chains. Rows with one shared CDR3 protein collapse into an entry with the most common genes and DNA. This sample is represented by about 350,000 distinct CDR3 sequences; approximately 4% of them were singletons. Jointly, the top ten make up around 23% of the sample. Sequencing used PBMCs, obtained 5 days after the yellow fever booster vaccination. These receptors came from a man aged 18 to 30 who received the YFV17D yellow fever vaccine.

In this sample, this clonotype turned up a few times. The genes are TRBV7-8 and TRBJ2-2; perhaps TRBD2 as D (6 bases). CDR1 and CDR2 (germline): SGHVS, FQNEAQ. The CDR3 totals 16 residues. The V and J ends lost 2 bases and 2 bases respectively, with 12 bases between them. The CDR3 sequence is CASSLIAGRNTGELFF. The DNA of the CDR3 is TGTGCCAGCAGCTTAATCGCGGGGCGCAACACCGGGGAGCTGTTTTTT.

The chain recombines TRBV5-1 with TRBJ2-3; no reliable D call. V was shortened by 1 base and J by 1 base, with 16 bases between the two germline ends. Per germline, CDR1 SGHRS and CDR2 YFSETQ. This CDR3 is built from 17 residues. CDR3 residues: CASSLWTAGYRTDTQYF. The CDR3 region has the DNA TGCGCCAGCAGCTTGTGGACCGCCGGGTACCGCACAGATACGCAGTATTTT.

This clonotype was detected only a few times. The chain uses TRBV6-2 or TRBV6-3 and TRBJ2-3; D unclear. CDR3 length equals 15 residues. The V gene's germline CDR1 is MNHEY and CDR2 SVGEGT. Trimming removed 2 bases from V and 4 bases from J, with 13 bases in between. CDR3 residues: CASSYLLPPADTQYF. The CDR3 region has the DNA TGTGCCAGCAGTTACCTCCTACCGCCCGCAGATACGCAGTATTTT.

This rearrangement joins TRBV12-3 or TRBV12-4 to TRBJ2-3; a possible D gene is TRBD1 (5 bases). The germline V and J ends were trimmed by 8 bases and 4 bases, with 13 bases remaining between them. The CDR3 loop spans 13 amino acids. CDR3 coding DNA: TGTGCCAGCCGCCGCAGGGTTGCAGATACGCAGTATTTT. Protein product: CASRRRVADTQYF.

This clonotype was found many times. This sequence joins TRBV18 and TRBJ2-7; D gene unclear. The V end was cut by 0 bases, the J end by 0 bases, with 6 bases between. The CDR3 loop spans 14 amino acids. Germline V gene lookup returns CDR1 KGHSH and CDR2 LQKENI. The CDR3 DNA sequence: TGTGCCAGCTCACCACCTTACACCTCCTACGAGCAGTACTTC. Its protein is CASSPPYTSYEQYF.

This clonotype was detected ten times or more. This chain uses TRBV29-1 with TRBJ2-4; D remains ambiguous. V was pared by 4 bases and J by 7 bases, with 26 bases between. The CDR3 runs 17 residues. Germline V gene sequence: CDR1 SQVTM, CDR2 ANQGSEA. CDR3 protein: CSVVGLGFDTLGNIQYF. The CDR3 DNA reads TGCAGCGTTGTAGGGCTCGGGTTCGACACCCTGGGGAACATTCAGTACTTC.

In its sample, this clonotype was seen many times. The CDR3 DNA is TGTGCCATCAGTGGGCCACCCAATTCACCCCTCCACTTT. This codes for CAISGPPNSPLHF. The chain carries TRBV10-3 and TRBJ1-6; D call uncertain. V was cut by 4 bases and J by 7 bases, with 8 bases left in between. CDR1 is ENHRY, CDR2 SYGVKD, per germline. The CDR3 runs to 13 residues.

This clonotype was observed a handful of times. The CDR3 protein is CASSRNNQPQHF. For the CDR3, the DNA is TGTGCCAGCAGCCGGAACAATCAGCCCCAGCATTTT. V usage is TRBV7-8 and J usage is TRBJ1-5, with unresolved D. CDR1 is SGHVS, CDR2 FQNEAQ, per germline. V was shortened by 5 bases and J by 3 bases, with 5 bases between the two germline ends. The CDR3 is made up of 12 amino acids.

This clonotype occurred a few times. The chain carries TRBV14 and TRBJ2-7, with D possibly being TRBD2 (6 bases). CDR3 length equals 14 residues. From germline, CDR1 is SGHDN and CDR2 FVKESK. The V and J ends lost 1 base and 5 bases respectively, with 12 bases between them. DNA for the CDR3: TGTGCCAGCAGCCAAGGCATCGGAGGGGACGAGCAGTACGTC. This codes for CASSQGIGGDEQYV.

J is TRBJ2-5 and V is TRBV6-5, with 8 positions matching TRBD1. This CDR3 comprises 16 residues. Germline values: CDR1 MNHEY, CDR2 SVGAGI. V shed 0 bases and J 4 bases; nucleotides not matched to a gene: 7. The CDR3: CASSYSNAGGRETQYF. The CDR3 DNA reads TGTGCCAGCAGTTACTCGAATGCAGGGGGCCGAGAGACCCAGTACTTC.

V gene TRBV2 combines with J gene TRBJ1-1; D is undetermined. With 4 bases removed from V and 11 bases from J, the gap between germline ends came to 14 bases. The CDR3 totals 12 residues. CDR1 is SNHLY and CDR2 is FYNNEI in the germline V gene. The CDR3 DNA reads as TGTGCCAGCAGTGTTGAGACAACGGGGGCTTTCTTT. This codes for CASSVETTGAFF.

The V gene is TRBV6-5, the J gene TRBJ1-3; tentative D call: TRBD1 (6 bases). The CDR3 is made up of 14 amino acids. CDR1 and CDR2 from the germline V gene are MNHEY and SVGAGI. Trimming removed 5 bases from V and 8 bases from J, with 16 bases in between. CDR3 sequence: CASSGQYPGDTIYF. The CDR3 DNA follows: TGTGCCAGCAGTGGACAGTACCCGGGAGACACCATATATTTT.

This clonotype was seen a few times. The chain recombines TRBV6-5 with TRBJ1-1; 7 nucleotides line up with TRBD1. Germline V gene sequence: CDR1 MNHEY, CDR2 SVGAGI. There are 15 residues in the CDR3. With V trimmed by 2 bases and J by 4 bases, 7 bases remained unmatched. In nucleotides, the CDR3 is TGTGCCAGCAGTTACGGAGGGGGCTGGGTCACTGAAGCTTTCTTT. Translation gives CASSYGGGWVTEAFF.

In its sample, this clonotype was seen a few times. The chain employs TRBV18 and TRBJ2-5, with D unresolved. The germline V gene has CDR1 KGHSH and CDR2 LQKENI. Trimming pared 6 bases from V and 5 bases from J, leaving 13 bases between. The CDR3 is 13 residues long. CDR3 region: CASSLVAFETQYF. In DNA, the CDR3 is TGTGCCAGCTCTCTTGTCGCATTTGAGACCCAGTACTTC.

At least ten counts were recorded for this clonotype. The chain uses TRBV7-2 and TRBJ2-1; D unclear. Trimming removed 1 base from V and 4 bases from J, with 11 bases in between. The CDR3 loop spans 15 amino acids. CDR1 SGHTA and CDR2 FQGNSA come from the germline V gene. The CDR3 DNA follows: TGTGCCAGCAGCTTAGAAGTGGGTCGGTACAATGAGCAGTTCTTC. This sequence encodes CASSLEVGRYNEQFF.

V gene TRBV2 combines with J gene TRBJ1-1, with TRBD1 identical over 8 bases. CDR1 and CDR2 (germline): SNHLY, FYNNEI. The V segment lost 2 bases and the J segment 5 bases; nucleotides outside the gene matches: 4. The CDR3 runs to 14 residues. The CDR3 sequence: CASSESRGLTEAFF. The CDR3 DNA is TGTGCCAGCAGTGAAAGCAGGGGGCTTACTGAAGCTTTCTTT. The full variable domain, its missing parts supplied by reference TRBV2 and TRBJ1-1, is EPEVTQTPSHQVTQMGQEVILRCVPISNHLYFYWYRQILGQKVEFLVSFYNNEISEKSEIFDDQFSVERPDGSNFTLKIRSTKLEDSAMYFCASSESRGLTEAFFGQGTRLTVV.

This clonotype turned up a few times. V usage is TRBV18 and J usage is TRBJ2-3, with D possibly called TRBD1 or TRBD2 (5 bases each). Per germline, CDR1 KGHSH and CDR2 LQKENI. Trimming cost V 0 bases and J 10 bases, with 8 bases left between them. This CDR3 is built from 12 residues. DNA of the CDR3: TGTGCCAGCTCACCACCCGGGGCCCCGCAGTATTTT. Its translation: CASSPPGAPQYF. Full variable domain (missing parts from reference TRBV18 and TRBJ2-3): NAGVMQNPRHLVRRRGQEARLRCSPMKGHSHVYWYRQLPEEGLKFMVYLQKENIIDESGMPKERFSAEFPKEGPSILRIQQVVRGDSAAYFCASSPPGAPQYFGPGTRLTVL.

This clonotype was seen many times. The rearrangement uses TRBV6-2 or TRBV6-3 and TRBJ2-7, with D tentatively TRBD1 (6 bases). The germline V gene encodes CDR1 MNHEY and CDR2 SVGEGT. The ends were cut back, 7 bases at V and 3 bases at J, with 10 bases in the middle. This CDR3 comprises 12 residues. CDR3 in amino acids: CASKDSNYEQYV. The DNA for the CDR3 is TGTGCCAGCAAGGACAGCAACTACGAGCAGTACGTC.

This clonotype was counted ten times or more. The rearrangement joins TRBV7-6 to TRBJ1-6; 10 bases align to TRBD1. The germline V gene has CDR1 SGHVS and CDR2 FNYEAQ. After removal of 4 bases from V and 10 bases from J, the junction contained 7 bases not matched to a gene. The CDR3 contains 15 residues. CDR3 sequence reads: CASSSGQGKISPLHF. CDR3 in DNA: TGTGCCAGCAGCTCGGGACAGGGGAAAATCTCACCCCTCCACTTT.

The chain employs TRBV30 and TRBJ2-1; 8 positions match TRBD1. Per the germline V gene, CDR1 is GTSNPN and CDR2 is SVGIG (reference sequence). J lost 8 bases, V lost 2 bases, and 8 bases had no gene match. The CDR3 contains 14 residues. The CDR3 loop reads CAWSWTGILDEQFF. For the CDR3, the DNA is TGTGCCTGGAGTTGGACAGGGATCTTGGATGAGCAGTTCTTC.